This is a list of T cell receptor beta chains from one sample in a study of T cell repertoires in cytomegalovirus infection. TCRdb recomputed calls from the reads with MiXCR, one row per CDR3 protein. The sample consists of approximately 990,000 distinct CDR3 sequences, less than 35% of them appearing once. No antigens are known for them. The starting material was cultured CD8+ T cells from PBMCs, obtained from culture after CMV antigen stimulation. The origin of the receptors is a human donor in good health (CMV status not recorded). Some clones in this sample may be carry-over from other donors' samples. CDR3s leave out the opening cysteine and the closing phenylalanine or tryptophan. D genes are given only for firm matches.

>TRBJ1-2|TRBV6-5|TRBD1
ASSYGQGNYGYT
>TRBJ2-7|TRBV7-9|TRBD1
ASSDREKTVSYEQY
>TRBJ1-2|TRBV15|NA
ATSRDGPAPYT
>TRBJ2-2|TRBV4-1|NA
ASSRIQGEAGELF
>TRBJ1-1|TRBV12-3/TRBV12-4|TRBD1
ASSLAGDRKAF
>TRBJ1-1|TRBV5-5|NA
ASSSSWGQVLTEAF
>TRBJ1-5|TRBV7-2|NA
ASIRGETWQPQH
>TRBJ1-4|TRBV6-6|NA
ASSYKGENEKLF
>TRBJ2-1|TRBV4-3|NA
ASSQDGAFSYNEQF
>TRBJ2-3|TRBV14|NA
ASSQDPDYTQY
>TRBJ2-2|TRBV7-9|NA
ASRQGTGELF
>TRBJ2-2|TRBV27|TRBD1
ASSSGTGEATGELF
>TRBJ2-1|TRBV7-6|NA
ASSLGWAQGNEQF
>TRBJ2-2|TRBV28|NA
ASSFLLEGGTGELF
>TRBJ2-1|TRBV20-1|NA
SARESPDSSYNEQF
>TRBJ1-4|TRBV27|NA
ASSDGGVSEKLF
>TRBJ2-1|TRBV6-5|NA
ASSYAPLLEGEQF
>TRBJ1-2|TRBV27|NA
ASSTTANYGYT
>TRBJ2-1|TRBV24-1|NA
ATSDPQGGSYNEQF
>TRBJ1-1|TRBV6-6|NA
ASTPDGGEWNTEAF
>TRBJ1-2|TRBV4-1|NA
ASSQYYGYT
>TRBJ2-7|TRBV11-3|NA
ASSLTGADPEQY
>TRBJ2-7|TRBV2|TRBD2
ASSEVTSGAYEQY
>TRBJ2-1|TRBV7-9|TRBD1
ASPTGTGTLGEQF
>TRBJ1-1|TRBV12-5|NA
ASGLEFAWNTEAF
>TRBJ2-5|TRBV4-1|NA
ASSQEEQQETQY
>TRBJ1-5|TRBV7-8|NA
ASSLSGQGSNQPQH
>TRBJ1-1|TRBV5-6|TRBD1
ASSLGYGTGLQAF
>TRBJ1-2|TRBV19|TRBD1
ASSIFHRGPTGYT
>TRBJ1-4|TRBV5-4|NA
ASSFDTNEKLF
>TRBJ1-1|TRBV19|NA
ASTWFLNTEAF
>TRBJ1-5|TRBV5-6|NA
ASSLGAPPSPQH
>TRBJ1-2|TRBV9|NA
ASKDRDSGQGYGYT
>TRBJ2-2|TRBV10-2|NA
ASSVLRTESTGELF
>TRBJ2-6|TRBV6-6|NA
ASIEPGANVLT
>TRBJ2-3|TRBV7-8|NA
ASSPVRPDTQY
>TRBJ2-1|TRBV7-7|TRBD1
ASSPPGQGYGEQF
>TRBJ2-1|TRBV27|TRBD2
ASSPTTSGANNEQF
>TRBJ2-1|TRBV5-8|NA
ASSLEGASSYNEQF
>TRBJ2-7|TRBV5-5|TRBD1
ASRSTGAPIYEQY
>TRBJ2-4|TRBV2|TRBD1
ASSDETGGQNIQY
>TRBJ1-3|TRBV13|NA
ASSAGASGNTIY